Sequencing of this TCR beta chain was carried out in a study of cytomegalovirus exposure and HLA in healthy donors. The PCR employed 60 Vbeta primers together with 13 Jbeta primers. This table comes from immunoSEQ multiplex PCR, and its TCRdb copy is limited to in-frame clones, with some not included. The sample has 180,000 or so clones; more than 70% are singletons. Germline CDR1 SGHTA, CDR2 FQGNSA. V dropped 11 bases and J dropped 1 base, with 11 bases sitting between them. The CDR3 is 12 amino acids. Regarding the study as a whole: A later examination showed that TCR association rates differed by HLA locus, with DRB1 most and HLA-C fewest. In a later analysis, several top co-occurrence clusters appeared linked to parvovirus B19, influenza, CMV and Epstein-Barr virus. Reported findings show TCR beta sequences accurately forecast HLA-A and HLA-B alleles in most subjects.

This clone was observed a single time. Its antigen is currently unknown. The clonotype was recovered from a woman in her forties in good health and CMV-seropositive. V is TRBV7-2 and J is TRBJ1-1, with D possibly matching TRBD1 (6 bases). The sequenced material came from PBMCs. CDR3: CALGGGNTEAFF. Here the CDR3 DNA reads TGTGCCTTAGGGGGGGGGAACACTGAAGCTTTCTTT.